A selection of T cell receptor beta chains follows, all from one sample in a study of blood T cell repertoires in COVID-19. Profiling relied on immunoSEQ multiplex PCR, and the TCRdb table lists in-frame clones only, not all of them. The data show 490,000 or so clones, 80% to 90% seen once. What was sequenced was PBMCs or T cells enriched from blood (not recorded which). Source of these receptors: an older woman who had recovered from COVID-19. The CDR3 runs from the conserved cysteine through the conserved F or W. Each record gives: J gene, clone size, V gene, D gene, CDR3 protein, CDR3 DNA. D genes are given only for firm matches. Clone sizes are given selectively: once, few, many, or a class where the clone is expanded.

j_gene: TRBJ1-6
abundance: NA
v_gene: TRBV30
d_gene: TRBD1
CDR3aa: CAWSVQGGSPLHF
CDR3nt: TGTGCCTGGAGTGTACAGGGGGGATCACCCCTCCACTTT

j_gene: TRBJ1-4
abundance: NA
v_gene: TRBV19
d_gene: NA
CDR3aa: CASSIRGSEKLFF
CDR3nt: TGTGCCAGTAGTATTAGGGGTTCGGAAAAACTGTTTTTT

j_gene: TRBJ2-1
abundance: NA
v_gene: TRBV15
d_gene: NA
CDR3aa: CATSRLTGNYNEQFF
CDR3nt: TGTGCCACCAGCAGATTAACAGGGAATTACAATGAGCAGTTCTTC

j_gene: TRBJ2-1
abundance: NA
v_gene: TRBV27
d_gene: NA
CDR3aa: CASSLRNEQFF
CDR3nt: TGTGCCAGCAGCCTTAGAAATGAGCAGTTCTTC

j_gene: TRBJ1-1
abundance: NA
v_gene: TRBV5-6
d_gene: TRBD1
CDR3aa: CATGQGYVAEAFF
CDR3nt: TGTGCCACGGGACAGGGGTATGTCGCTGAAGCTTTCTTT

j_gene: TRBJ2-1
abundance: NA
v_gene: TRBV5-1
d_gene: TRBD1
CDR3aa: CASSLSTTTGGHYNEQFF
CDR3nt: TGCGCCAGCAGCTTGTCGACTACCACAGGGGGCCACTACAATGAGCAGTTCTTC

j_gene: TRBJ2-3
abundance: NA
v_gene: TRBV20-1
d_gene: NA
CDR3aa: CSAVSANTQYF
CDR3nt: TGCAGTGCTGTCTCAGCGAATACGCAGTATTTT

j_gene: TRBJ2-2
abundance: NA
v_gene: TRBV6-2/TRBV6-3
d_gene: NA
CDR3aa: CASSYVAGRNTGELFF
CDR3nt: TGTGCCAGCAGTTACGTCGCAGGGCGGAACACCGGGGAGCTGTTTTTT

j_gene: TRBJ2-3
abundance: few
v_gene: TRBV1
d_gene: NA
CDR3aa: CTSSQPAVSTDTQYF
CDR3nt: TGCACCAGCAGCCAACCAGCGGTTAGCACAGATACGCAGTATTTT

j_gene: TRBJ2-2
abundance: few
v_gene: TRBV2
d_gene: NA
CDR3aa: CASNSVGDTGELFF
CDR3nt: TGTGCCAGCAATTCAGTAGGGGACACCGGGGAGCTGTTTTTT

j_gene: TRBJ2-2
abundance: NA
v_gene: TRBV2
d_gene: NA
CDR3aa: CASAGANSGELFF
CDR3nt: TGTGCCAGCGCAGGGGCCAACTCCGGGGAGCTGTTTTTT

j_gene: TRBJ2-2
abundance: few
v_gene: TRBV7-2
d_gene: NA
CDR3aa: CASSPLPGAYTGELFF
CDR3nt: TGTGCCAGCAGCCCTCTCCCAGGGGCCTACACCGGGGAGCTGTTTTTT

j_gene: TRBJ1-5
abundance: NA
v_gene: TRBV4-1
d_gene: NA
CDR3aa: CASSPATGMTQPQHF
CDR3nt: TGCGCCAGCAGCCCAGCAACAGGGATGACTCAGCCCCAGCATTTT

j_gene: TRBJ2-2
abundance: NA
v_gene: TRBV10-2
d_gene: TRBD2
CDR3aa: CASRATSGGFGGELFF
CDR3nt: TGCGCCAGCAGGGCTACTAGCGGGGGGTTCGGCGGGGAGCTGTTTTTT

j_gene: TRBJ2-3
abundance: NA
v_gene: TRBV23-1
d_gene: TRBD1
CDR3aa: CASSGPPGGESTDTQYF
CDR3nt: TGCGCCAGCAGTGGGCCCCCAGGGGGCGAGAGCACAGATACGCAGTATTTT

j_gene: TRBJ1-4
abundance: NA
v_gene: TRBV24-1
d_gene: NA
CDR3aa: CATSDFRGRDCEKLFF
CDR3nt: TGTGCCACCAGTGATTTTAGGGGCAGGGACTGTGAAAAACTGTTTTTT

j_gene: TRBJ1-1
abundance: few
v_gene: TRBV7-8
d_gene: TRBD1
CDR3aa: CASSPDRGHTEAFF
CDR3nt: TGTGCCAGCAGCCCCGACAGGGGGCACACTGAAGCTTTCTTT

j_gene: TRBJ1-2
abundance: many
v_gene: TRBV19
d_gene: TRBD1
CDR3aa: CASSIGQGGHGYTF
CDR3nt: TGTGCCAGTAGTATAGGACAGGGGGGTCATGGCTACACCTTC

j_gene: TRBJ2-7
abundance: NA
v_gene: TRBV5-1
d_gene: NA
CDR3aa: CASSPPGGRNSYEQYF
CDR3nt: TGCGCCAGCAGCCCCCCCGGGGGGCGAAACTCCTACGAGCAGTACTTC

j_gene: TRBJ2-5
abundance: NA
v_gene: TRBV2
d_gene: TRBD2
CDR3aa: CASSEWAGGPETQYF
CDR3nt: TGTGCCAGCAGTGAATGGGCGGGGGGGCCGGAGACCCAGTACTTC

j_gene: TRBJ1-1
abundance: once
v_gene: TRBV6-5
d_gene: NA
CDR3aa: CASTPRQSMNTEAFF
CDR3nt: TGTGCCAGCACCCCAAGACAGTCCATGAACACTGAAGCTTTCTTT

j_gene: TRBJ1-1
abundance: NA
v_gene: TRBV21-1
d_gene: NA
CDR3aa: CASSKKGIRGGKTEAFF
CDR3nt: TGTGCCAGCAGCAAAAAGGGGATCAGGGGCGGAAAGACTGAAGCTTTCTTT

j_gene: TRBJ2-5
abundance: NA
v_gene: TRBV3-1/TRBV3-2
d_gene: TRBD1
CDR3aa: CASSLQGGLATETQYF
CDR3nt: TGTGCCAGCAGCCTACAGGGGGGACTTGCTACGGAGACCCAGTACTTC

j_gene: TRBJ1-3
abundance: NA
v_gene: TRBV4-2
d_gene: TRBD1
CDR3aa: CASSQEGRQGTGNTIYF
CDR3nt: TGTGCCAGCAGCCAAGAAGGGCGACAGGGAACTGGAAACACCATATATTTT

j_gene: TRBJ2-1
abundance: NA
v_gene: TRBV4-1
d_gene: TRBD2
CDR3aa: CASSQDRLAGSYNEQFF
CDR3nt: TGCGCCAGCAGCCAAGATAGGCTAGCGGGGTCCTACAATGAGCAGTTCTTC

j_gene: TRBJ2-1
abundance: NA
v_gene: TRBV29-1
d_gene: TRBD2
CDR3aa: CSVEARGGLDEQFF
CDR3nt: TGCAGCGTTGAAGCCCGGGGGGGCCTAGATGAGCAGTTCTTC

j_gene: TRBJ1-2
abundance: NA
v_gene: TRBV2
d_gene: NA
CDR3aa: CASSFLNVQGDYGYTF
CDR3nt: TGTGCCAGCTCATTTTTAAATGTGCAGGGCGATTATGGCTACACCTTC

j_gene: TRBJ1-5
abundance: once
v_gene: TRBV24-1
d_gene: NA
CDR3aa: CATSDPGKSQPQHF
CDR3nt: TGTGCCACCAGTGACCCAGGGAAGAGTCAGCCCCAGCATTTT

j_gene: TRBJ1-2
abundance: NA
v_gene: TRBV6-5
d_gene: NA
CDR3aa: CASSTGNHYGYTF
CDR3nt: TGTGCCAGCAGCACAGGGAATCACTATGGCTACACCTTC

j_gene: TRBJ2-2
abundance: NA
v_gene: TRBV5-1
d_gene: TRBD2
CDR3aa: CASSGPGLAGATGELFF
CDR3nt: TGCGCCAGCAGCGGCCCTGGACTAGCGGGGGCCACCGGGGAGCTGTTTTTT

j_gene: TRBJ2-7
abundance: NA
v_gene: TRBV20-1
d_gene: NA
CDR3aa: CSATDREQYF
CDR3nt: TGCAGTGCTACCGACAGGGAGCAGTACTTC

j_gene: TRBJ2-1
abundance: NA
v_gene: TRBV7-2
d_gene: TRBD2
CDR3aa: CASTQLAGVLYEQFF
CDR3nt: TGTGCCAGCACCCAACTAGCGGGGGTCCTCTATGAGCAGTTCTTC

j_gene: TRBJ1-3
abundance: NA
v_gene: TRBV15
d_gene: NA
CDR3aa: CATRRSLGAEDTIYF
CDR3nt: TGTGCCACCAGACGGTCCCTTGGGGCAGAGGACACCATATATTTT

j_gene: TRBJ1-3
abundance: NA
v_gene: TRBV7-2
d_gene: NA
CDR3aa: CASSLGRATAGNTIYF
CDR3nt: TGTGCCAGCAGCTTAGGGAGGGCCACAGCGGGAAACACCATATATTTT

j_gene: TRBJ1-5
abundance: NA
v_gene: TRBV4-1
d_gene: TRBD1
CDR3aa: CASSQRRQGFDQPQHF
CDR3nt: TGCGCCAGCAGCCAAAGGAGACAGGGCTTTGATCAGCCCCAGCATTTT

j_gene: TRBJ1-1
abundance: once
v_gene: TRBV19
d_gene: TRBD1
CDR3aa: CASSTHRRGRVKDTEAFF
CDR3nt: TGTGCCAGTAGTACCCACCGAAGGGGGCGCGTTAAGGACACTGAAGCTTTCTTT

j_gene: TRBJ1-4
abundance: NA
v_gene: TRBV6-6
d_gene: TRBD1
CDR3aa: CASSYVPGGAEKLFF
CDR3nt: TGTGCCAGCAGTTACGTCCCAGGGGGCGCCGAAAAACTGTTTTTT

j_gene: TRBJ2-1
abundance: NA
v_gene: TRBV7-2
d_gene: TRBD2
CDR3aa: CASSWGRLAGYNEQFF
CDR3nt: TGTGCCAGCAGCTGGGGGAGGCTAGCGGGCTACAATGAGCAGTTCTTC

j_gene: TRBJ2-2
abundance: NA
v_gene: TRBV5-5
d_gene: TRBD2
CDR3aa: CASSLRTSGAHTGELFF
CDR3nt: TGTGCCAGCAGCTTGCGGACTAGCGGGGCTCACACCGGGGAGCTGTTTTTT

j_gene: TRBJ1-2
abundance: NA
v_gene: TRBV29-1
d_gene: TRBD1
CDR3aa: CSVGTGEGVNYGYTF
CDR3nt: TGCAGCGTTGGGACAGGGGAGGGGGTTAACTATGGCTACACCTTC

j_gene: TRBJ1-2
abundance: NA
v_gene: TRBV6-4
d_gene: NA
CDR3aa: CASSPAGTAYGYTF
CDR3nt: TGTGCCAGCAGTCCCGCGGGGACCGCCTATGGCTACACCTTC

j_gene: TRBJ1-2
abundance: NA
v_gene: TRBV24-1
d_gene: NA
CDR3aa: CATSVTGYYGYTF
CDR3nt: TGTGCCACCAGTGTGACAGGTTACTATGGCTACACCTTC

j_gene: TRBJ2-3
abundance: NA
v_gene: TRBV4-1
d_gene: TRBD2
CDR3aa: CASSFSGGGQYF
CDR3nt: TGCGCCAGCAGCTTCTCGGGGGGAGGGCAGTATTTT

j_gene: TRBJ1-2
abundance: NA
v_gene: TRBV18
d_gene: NA
CDR3aa: CASSPSPRGAEGYTF
CDR3nt: TGTGCCAGCTCACCTTCCCCTCGGGGAGCGGAAGGCTACACCTTC

j_gene: TRBJ2-2
abundance: once
v_gene: TRBV5-8
d_gene: TRBD1
CDR3aa: CASSLGTGFTGELFF
CDR3nt: TGTGCCAGCAGCTTGGGGACAGGGTTCACCGGGGAGCTGTTTTTT

j_gene: TRBJ1-1
abundance: many
v_gene: TRBV19
d_gene: TRBD1
CDR3aa: CASSAGTAQGMNTEAFF
CDR3nt: TGTGCCAGTAGTGCCGGGACAGCTCAGGGAATGAACACTGAAGCTTTCTTT

j_gene: TRBJ1-6
abundance: few
v_gene: TRBV5-8
d_gene: TRBD1
CDR3aa: CASSARTGKNSPLHF
CDR3nt: TGTGCCAGCAGCGCCCGGACAGGGAAAAATTCACCCCTCCACTTT

j_gene: TRBJ1-5
abundance: few
v_gene: TRBV6-1
d_gene: NA
CDR3aa: CASSDRTVLHQPQHF
CDR3nt: TGTGCCAGCAGTGACCGGACAGTCCTACATCAGCCCCAGCATTTT

j_gene: TRBJ2-2
abundance: NA
v_gene: TRBV5-4
d_gene: NA
CDR3aa: CASSPLMSTGELFF
CDR3nt: TGTGCCAGCAGCCCTCTGATGAGCACCGGGGAGCTGTTTTTT

j_gene: TRBJ1-5
abundance: NA
v_gene: TRBV7-2
d_gene: NA
CDR3aa: CASSPGAGFSNQPQHF
CDR3nt: TGTGCCAGCAGCCCCGGGGCGGGATTTAGCAATCAGCCCCAGCATTTT

j_gene: TRBJ1-1
abundance: few
v_gene: TRBV5-1
d_gene: NA
CDR3aa: CASSLVGTEAFF
CDR3nt: TGCGCCAGCAGCTTGGTCGGCACTGAAGCTTTCTTT

j_gene: TRBJ2-2
abundance: NA
v_gene: TRBV10-3
d_gene: TRBD1
CDR3aa: CAIYRGDTGELFF
CDR3nt: TGTGCCATATACAGGGGTGACACCGGGGAGCTGTTTTTT

j_gene: TRBJ2-1
abundance: few
v_gene: TRBV10-3
d_gene: TRBD1
CDR3aa: CAISEPTGATGSNEQFF
CDR3nt: TGTGCCATCAGTGAGCCTACAGGGGCCACAGGGAGTAATGAGCAGTTCTTC

j_gene: TRBJ1-2
abundance: NA
v_gene: TRBV2
d_gene: TRBD1
CDR3aa: CASSGGQTYGYTF
CDR3nt: TGTGCCAGCAGCGGGGGACAGACCTATGGCTACACCTTC

j_gene: TRBJ2-2
abundance: NA
v_gene: TRBV5-1
d_gene: TRBD1
CDR3aa: CASSSQGANSGELFF
CDR3nt: TGCGCCAGCAGCAGCCAGGGGGCGAATTCCGGGGAGCTGTTTTTT

j_gene: TRBJ2-2
abundance: NA
v_gene: TRBV10-1
d_gene: TRBD2
CDR3aa: CASSGQRGNTGELFF
CDR3nt: TGCGCCAGCAGTGGGCAGCGGGGGAACACCGGGGAGCTGTTTTTT

j_gene: TRBJ2-4
abundance: NA
v_gene: TRBV7-2
d_gene: TRBD1
CDR3aa: CASSLDAVGSGGRNIQYF
CDR3nt: TGTGCCAGCAGCTTAGATGCCGTGGGGTCAGGGGGCCGAAACATTCAGTACTTC

j_gene: TRBJ2-1
abundance: NA
v_gene: TRBV7-9
d_gene: NA
CDR3aa: CASTEREYGRDEQFF
CDR3nt: TGTGCCAGCACCGAAAGAGAGTACGGCAGGGATGAGCAGTTCTTC

j_gene: TRBJ1-1
abundance: NA
v_gene: TRBV7-2
d_gene: TRBD1
CDR3aa: CASSSRWGGQGFPNTEAFF
CDR3nt: TGTGCCAGCAGCTCACGATGGGGGGGACAGGGGTTCCCGAACACTGAAGCTTTCTTT

j_gene: TRBJ1-2
abundance: NA
v_gene: TRBV7-2
d_gene: NA
CDR3aa: CASSAQGSVYGYTF
CDR3nt: TGTGCCAGCAGCGCACAGGGATCGGTCTATGGCTACACCTTC